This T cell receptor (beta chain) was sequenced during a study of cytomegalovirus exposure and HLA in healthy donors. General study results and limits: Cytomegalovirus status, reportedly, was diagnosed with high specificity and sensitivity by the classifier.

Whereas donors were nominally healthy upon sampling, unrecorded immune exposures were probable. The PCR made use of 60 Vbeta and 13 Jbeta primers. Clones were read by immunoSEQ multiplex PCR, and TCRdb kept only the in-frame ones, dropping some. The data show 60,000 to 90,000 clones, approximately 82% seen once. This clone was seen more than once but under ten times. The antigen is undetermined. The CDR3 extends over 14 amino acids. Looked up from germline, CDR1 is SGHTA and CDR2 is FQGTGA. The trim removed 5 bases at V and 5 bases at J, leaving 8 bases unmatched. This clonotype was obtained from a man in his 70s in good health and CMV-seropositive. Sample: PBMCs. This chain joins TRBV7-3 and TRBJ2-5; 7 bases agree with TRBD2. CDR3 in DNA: TGTGCCAGCAGCACCTCGGGGGGTGGGGAGACCCAGTACTTC. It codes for CASSTSGGGETQYF.